Shown below are 2 T cell receptor beta chains from a single sample sequenced in a study of cytomegalovirus exposure and HLA in healthy donors. PCR was performed using 60 Vbeta and 13 Jbeta primers. Repertoires were generated with immunoSEQ multiplex PCR, while TCRdb's copy carries only in-frame clones and drops some. The table has under 200,000 clones, 65% to 85% seen once. The sequencing sample was made of PBMCs. These receptors were collected from a man in his 60s in good health and CMV-seronegative.

The V call is TRBV6-4, the J call TRBJ1-2; tentatively, D is TRBD1 (5 bases). This CDR3 comprises 12 residues. Germline V gives CDR1 MRHNA, CDR2 SNTAGT. Trimming pared 2 bases from V and 5 bases from J, leaving 6 bases between. The CDR3 is CASSDRGYGYTF. The CDR3 region has the DNA TGTGCCAGCAGTGACAGGGGATATGGCTACACCTTC.

This chain links TRBV5-1 with TRBJ2-5; TRBD2 is a possible D gene (5 bases). The length of the CDR3 is 17 residues. Germline assignment: CDR1 SGHRS and CDR2 YFSETQ. V was pared by 4 bases and J by 0 bases, with 19 bases between. CDR3 in DNA: TGCGCCAGCAGCGTCGGACTCTCGCAAGGGTACCAAGAGACCCAGTACTTC. This codes for CASSVGLSQGYQETQYF. Looking up the rest from reference TRBV5-1 and TRBJ2-5 gives the full variable domain: KAGVTQTPRYLIKTRGQQVTLSCSPISGHRSVSWYQQTPGQGLQFLFEYFSETQRNKGNFPGRFSGRQFSNSRSEMNVSTLELGDSALYLCASSVGLSQGYQETQYFGPGTRLLVL.